Presented here are 28 T cell receptor beta chains from one specimen sequenced in a study of resident and recirculating memory T cells in vitiligo (dated by TCRdb to the late 2010s). The library was prepared using the immunoSEQ multiplex PCR assay. Imported from immuneACCESS, the table was reduced by TCRdb to in-frame sequences with V and J called. These copies leave out some clones; in studies compared against another copy, an unresolved V gene accounts for under half, and the cause of the remainder is not known. The sample table contains 70,000 to 85,000 clones; only one count was recorded for about 89% of them. Just under 5% of the sample rests with the top ten. Sequences were obtained from blood. Source of these receptors: a male donor with vitiligo.

This chain connects TRBV5-3 to TRBJ1-6; D not certain. TRBV5-3 is an open reading frame whose function is uncertain. This CDR3 is 12 amino acids long. Trimming removed 4 bases from V and 7 bases from J, with 6 bases in between. The CDR3 bases are TGTGCCAGAAGCGTCAGAAATTCACCCCTCCACTTT. Its protein is CARSVRNSPLHF.

The V call is TRBV5-1, the J call TRBJ2-2; a weak D match, TRBD1 (6 bases). CDR1 and CDR2 from the germline V gene are SGHRS and YFSETQ. With 7 bases removed from V and 1 base from J, the gap between germline ends came to 8 bases. The CDR3 is 13 amino acids. The CDR3 here is CASQGMNTGELFF. In DNA, the CDR3 is TGCGCCAGCCAGGGGATGAACACCGGGGAGCTGTTTTTT.

The chain links TRBV4-3 to TRBJ2-5; D is possibly TRBD2 (6 bases). The germline gives CDR1 LGHNA, CDR2 YSLEER. This CDR3 is built from 15 residues. The ends were cut back, 1 base at V and 5 bases at J, with 14 bases in the middle. The DNA for the CDR3 is TGCGCCAGCAGCCAAGCTCGCGGGACGTGGGAGACCCAGTACTTC. Residues: CASSQARGTWETQYF.

The genes are TRBV7-2 and TRBJ1-1; 7 bases are a match to TRBD1. The CDR3 loop spans 14 amino acids. Losses at the gene ends were 5 bases for V and 5 bases for J; bases not matched to a gene: 8. Germline V gives CDR1 SGHTA, CDR2 FQGNSA. CDR3 region: CASSATGSETEAFF. The CDR3 DNA is TGTGCCAGCAGCGCGACAGGGAGTGAGACTGAAGCTTTCTTT.

This chain joins TRBV11-1 and TRBJ2-7, with a tentative D call TRBD1 (6 bases). This CDR3 has 12 amino acids. In germline, CDR1 is SGHAT, CDR2 FQDESV (reference sequence). V lost 5 bases to trimming and J lost 5 bases, with 10 bases between them. The CDR3: CASSGNRDEQYF. CDR3 nucleotides: TGTGCCAGCAGCGGGAACAGGGACGAGCAGTACTTC.

V and J are TRBV6-5 and TRBJ2-5, with D tentatively TRBD2 (5 bases). Germline V gene sequence: CDR1 MNHEY, CDR2 SVGAGI. Between the trimmed V and J ends, which lost 0 bases and 1 base, there was a span of 12 bases. This CDR3 is built from 16 residues. CDR3 protein: CASSYSGGLPQETQYF. CDR3 bases: TGTGCCAGCAGTTACTCCGGCGGGCTCCCCCAAGAGACCCAGTACTTC.

The chain carries TRBV6-5 and TRBJ2-7; 8 nucleotides agree with TRBD1. Germline V lookup: CDR1 MNHEY, CDR2 SVGAGI. The CDR3 consists of 14 residues. V dropped 6 bases and J dropped 1; count of bases not matched to a gene: 5. The CDR3 DNA reads as TGTGCCAGCAGGGGGACAGGACAATCCTACGAGCAGTACTTC. Translation: CASRGTGQSYEQYF.

This rearrangement joins TRBV27 to TRBJ2-1; 10 nucleotides line up with TRBD2. The germline gives CDR1 MNHEY, CDR2 SMNVEV (reference sequence). The CDR3 is 14 residues long. The V and J ends lost 0 bases and 12 bases, in that order; junction bases with no gene match: 5. The CDR3 bases are TGTGCCAGCAGTTTATCGGAGATAGCGGGAGGGCAGTTCTTC. As protein: CASSLSEIAGGQFF.

This sequence joins TRBV7-6 and TRBJ2-3; tentative D call: TRBD2 (6 bases). Germline V lookup: CDR1 SGHVS, CDR2 FNYEAQ. V shed 3 bases and J shed 0 bases, with 7 bases lying between them. CDR3 length: 14 amino acids. CDR3 residues: CASSFGTSTDTQYF. Written as DNA, the CDR3 is TGTGCCAGCAGCTTCGGGACTAGCACAGATACGCAGTATTTT.

The chain carries TRBV9 and TRBJ1-3, with D perhaps TRBD1 (5 bases). Germline loops: CDR1 SGDLS, CDR2 YYNGEE. The V and J ends lost 0 bases and 1 base respectively, with 5 bases between them. CDR3 length: 14 amino acids. CDR3 nucleotides: TGTGCCAGCAGCGTAGCAGGGTCTGGAAACACCATATATTTT. The encoded protein is CASSVAGSGNTIYF.

This clone was observed a handful of times. The gene calls are TRBV5-6 and TRBJ2-2; 9 bases are shared with TRBD1. This CDR3 comprises 16 residues. The ends lost 0 bases at V and 5 bases at J; junction bases unmatched: 5. CDR1 is SGHDT, CDR2 YYEEEE, per germline. The CDR3 reads CASSLAGTGFTGELFF. The CDR3 DNA reads TGTGCCAGCAGCTTGGCGGGGACAGGGTTTACCGGGGAGCTGTTTTTT. The complete variable domain, with remaining parts taken from reference TRBV5-6 and TRBJ2-2, reads DAGVTQSPTHLIKTRGQQVTLRCSPKSGHDTVSWYQQALGQGPQFIFQYYEEEERQRGNFPDRFSGHQFPNYSSELNVNALLLGDSALYLCASSLAGTGFTGELFFGEGSRLTVL.

This chain joins TRBV5-4 and TRBJ1-1, with TRBD1 matching over 7 bases. Germline values: CDR1 SGHNT, CDR2 YYREEE (reference sequence). With V trimmed by 4 bases and J by 3 bases, 6 bases remained unmatched. The CDR3 extends over 14 amino acids. The CDR3, as DNA: TGTGCCAGCAGCCCGACAGGGACACACACTGAAGCTTTCTTT. Amino acids: CASSPTGTHTEAFF. Looking up the rest from reference TRBV5-4 and TRBJ1-1 gives the full variable domain: ETGVTQSPTHLIKTRGQQVTLRCSSQSGHNTVSWYQQALGQGPQFIFQYYREEENGRGNFPPRFSGLQFPNYSSELNVNALELDDSALYLCASSPTGTHTEAFFGQGTRLTVV.

J is TRBJ2-7 and V is TRBV5-5; D is unclear. Germline V lookup: CDR1 SGHKS, CDR2 YYEKEE (reference sequence). The V gene lost 2 bases and the J gene lost 0 bases, with 6 bases spanning the gap. CDR3 length: 13 amino acids. Written as DNA, the CDR3 is TGTGCCAGCAGCTTTAAGAGCTCCTACGAGCAGTACTTC. Translated: CASSFKSSYEQYF.

The J gene is TRBJ2-4, the V gene TRBV12-5; 7 bases match TRBD1. V shed 4 bases and J 7 bases; nucleotides not matched to a gene: 4. Per the germline V gene, CDR1 is LGHNT and CDR2 is FRNRAP. The CDR3 has 13 amino acids. The CDR3 sequence: CASGSDRDNIQYF. The CDR3 DNA is TGTGCTAGTGGTTCTGACAGGGACAACATTCAGTACTTC. The whole variable domain, filled in from reference TRBV12-5 and TRBJ2-4, reads DARVTQTPRHKVTEMGQEVTMRCQPILGHNTVFWYRQTMMQGLELLAYFRNRAPLDDSGMPKDRFSAEMPDATLATLKIQPSEPRDSAVYFCASGSDRDNIQYFGAGTRLSVL.

The chain couples TRBV29-1 to TRBJ1-1; D call uncertain. CDR3 size: 13 residues. Germline CDR1 SQVTM, CDR2 ANQGSEA. Trimming pared 4 bases from V and 5 bases from J, leaving 14 bases between. The CDR3 loop is CSVAEGSLTEAFF. CDR3 coding DNA: TGCAGCGTTGCTGAAGGGAGTTTGACTGAAGCTTTCTTT.

The gene calls are TRBV4-2 and TRBJ2-2; TRBD2 matches at 9 bases. CDR1 LGHNA and CDR2 YNFKEQ come from the germline V gene. The CDR3 totals 20 residues. The V segment lost 0 bases and the J segment 5 bases; nucleotides outside the gene matches: 16. The CDR3 spells CASSQESRAGGHGRTGELFF. Here the CDR3 DNA reads TGTGCCAGCAGCCAAGAGAGTAGGGCGGGGGGGCATGGTAGGACCGGGGAGCTGTTTTTT.

The chain links TRBV18 to TRBJ1-5; D is uncertain. The CDR3 has 15 residues. The germline CDR1 and CDR2 sequences are KGHSH and LQKENI. Trimming removed 0 bases at V and 3 bases at J, with 9 bases between. The CDR3 bases are TGTGCCAGCTCACCACCGAGCGATACCAATCAGCCCCAGCATTTT. This codes for CASSPPSDTNQPQHF.

The V gene is TRBV9, the J gene TRBJ2-3; a weak D match, TRBD1 (6 bases). V lost 0 bases to trimming and J lost 4 bases, with 12 bases between them. The CDR3 covers 15 residues. The germline V gene encodes CDR1 SGDLS and CDR2 YYNGEE. The CDR3 is CASSVVQGRADTQYF. Here the CDR3 DNA reads TGTGCCAGCAGCGTAGTTCAGGGGCGGGCAGATACGCAGTATTTT.

The CDR3 is CASTPRFSSNQPQHF. CDR3 in DNA: TGCGCCAGTACCCCGAGATTCTCTAGCAATCAGCCCCAGCATTTT. The J gene is TRBJ1-5, the V gene TRBV4-3; no reliable D call. The CDR3 sequence is 15 residues long. Between the trimmed V and J ends, which lost 9 bases and 0 bases, there was a span of 15 bases. The germline CDR1 and CDR2 sequences are LGHNA and YSLEER.

CDR3 coding DNA: TGTGCCAGCAGCTTACTCGGCGGGGGGGGCGACGGGGAGCTGTTTTTT. This translates into CASSLLGGGGDGELFF. This sequence joins TRBV7-3 and TRBJ2-2, with TRBD2 matching 9 bases. Unmatched junction bases numbered 8, after V lost 2 bases and J lost 7 bases. Per germline, CDR1 SGHTA and CDR2 FQGTGA. The CDR3 runs 16 residues. Combining the CDR3 with reference TRBV7-3 and TRBJ2-2 gives the whole variable domain GAGVSQTPSNKVTEKGKYVELRCDPISGHTALYWYRQSLGQGPEFLIYFQGTGAADDSGLPNDRFFAVRPEGSVSTLKIQRTERGDSAVYLCASSLLGGGGDGELFFGEGSRLTVL.

In its sample, this clone was seen once. The chain joins TRBV4-1 to TRBJ1-5, with D possibly TRBD1 on 5 matching bases. The CDR3 loop spans 15 amino acids. V lost 1 base and J 4 bases, leaving 11 bases between the germline ends. From germline, CDR1 is MGHRA and CDR2 YSYEKL. This CDR3 reads CASSQVAGLNQPQHF. The CDR3 region has the DNA TGCGCCAGCAGCCAAGTGGCAGGGCTTAATCAGCCCCAGCATTTT.

This chain connects TRBV7-2 to TRBJ2-7, with TRBD1 as a possible D gene (7 bases). This CDR3 is 15 amino acids long. CDR1 is SGHTA, CDR2 FQGNSA, per germline. V was trimmed by 3 bases and J by 0 bases, leaving 12 bases between them. The CDR3 loop reads CASSFPQGGSYEQYF. CDR3 in DNA: TGTGCCAGCAGCTTTCCCCAGGGGGGCTCCTACGAGCAGTACTTC.

The V and J genes are TRBV6-5 and TRBJ1-1, with a possible D match to TRBD1 (5 bases). In germline, CDR1 is MNHEY, CDR2 SVGAGI. Trimming took off 6 bases at V and 4 bases at J, with 12 bases between the two ends. The CDR3 length is 13 residues. The CDR3 here is CASRTPGGTEAFF. The CDR3 DNA is TGTGCCAGCAGGACTCCGGGGGGCACTGAAGCTTTCTTT.

V gene TRBV19 combines with J gene TRBJ2-7; 7 nucleotides line up with TRBD1. This CDR3 is 14 amino acids long. After removal of 4 bases from V and 3 bases from J, the junction contained 6 bases not matched to a gene. Germline CDR1 and CDR2: LNHDA and SQIVND (reference sequence). The chain's CDR3 is CASSSDRASYEQYF. The CDR3 bases are TGTGCCAGTAGTAGCGACAGGGCTAGCTACGAGCAGTACTTC.

This chain uses TRBV6-5 with TRBJ2-2, with 8 bases lining up with TRBD2. Trimming took 4 bases from V and 5 from J; bases not matched to a gene: 3. The germline V gene encodes CDR1 MNHEY and CDR2 SVGAGI. This CDR3 is built from 14 residues. CDR3 in amino acids: CASSSIAGTGELFF. The CDR3 nucleotides are TGTGCCAGCAGTTCTATAGCGGGGACCGGGGAGCTGTTTTTT.

The chain links TRBV7-3 to TRBJ2-7; possibly TRBD2 for D (6 bases). V was cut by 6 bases and J by 7 bases, with 16 bases left in between. The germline CDR1 and CDR2 sequences are SGHTA and FQGTGA. This CDR3 is 13 amino acids long. The CDR3 region has the DNA TGTGCCAGCAGTCCGGGATTTGGGGGGGAGCAGTACTTC. Residues: CASSPGFGGEQYF. The whole variable domain, filled in from reference TRBV7-3 and TRBJ2-7, reads GAGVSQTPSNKVTEKGKYVELRCDPISGHTALYWYRQSLGQGPEFLIYFQGTGAADDSGLPNDRFFAVRPEGSVSTLKIQRTERGDSAVYLCASSPGFGGEQYFGPGTRLTVT.

This clone showed up just a few times. CDR3 protein: CASSLGQGYEAFF. The CDR3 bases are TGTGCCAGCAGTCTTGGACAGGGCTATGAAGCTTTCTTT. V gene TRBV2 combines with J gene TRBJ1-1, with TRBD1 identical over 8 bases. With 5 bases clipped from V and 7 bases from J, the junction kept 6 bases outside the gene matches. Germline CDR1 is SNHLY and CDR2 is FYNNEI. The CDR3 length is 13 residues. The full variable domain, completed using reference TRBV2 and TRBJ1-1, is EPEVTQTPSHQVTQMGQEVILRCVPISNHLYFYWYRQILGQKVEFLVSFYNNEISEKSEIFDDQFSVERPDGSNFTLKIRSTKLEDSAMYFCASSLGQGYEAFFGQGTRLTVV.

CDR3 DNA: TGTGCCAGCAGCCGACTAGCGGGGGGGCTTCGAGGAGATACGCAGTATTTT. It yields the protein CASSRLAGGLRGDTQYF. The rearrangement uses TRBV5-6 and TRBJ2-3; 14 nucleotides match TRBD2. The germline CDR1 and CDR2 sequences are SGHDT and YYEEEE. V trimming: 4 bases; J trimming: 5 bases; junction bases outside the gene matches: 9. The CDR3 spans 17 residues.